This T cell receptor (beta chain) was captured by sequencing in a study of blood T cells in healthy people across ages. Looked up from germline, CDR1 is PRHDT and CDR2 is FYEKMQ (reference sequence). The length of the CDR3 is 14 residues. Deletions cut 3 bases from V and 2 bases from J, with 9 bases between. The second PCR ran roughly 6 to 11 cycles with a sample-barcoded 5' primer and J-beta primers. No fewer than 2.5 million CDR3-containing paired-end reads came from each sample. TCRdb passed the 5' RACE reads through MiXCR, listing each CDR3 protein once. This table has around 990,000 distinct CDR3 sequences, roughly two fifths appearing once. General study findings and limits: Any conclusive comparison of naive versus antigen-experienced cells was prevented by using unsorted PBMCs. Those diversity estimates obtained from one million T cells were thought to be underestimates. Long-lived donors carried more naive CD4+ cells and greater diversity than aged donors.

With regard to this clonotype: The antigen is not known.

The V gene is TRBV13, the J gene TRBJ2-3; no definite D call. Material: blood. The receptor comes from a man between 18 and 29 years old in good health. The CDR3 DNA reads as TGTGCCAGCAGCTTTGACAAGAACACAGATACGCAGTATTTT. The encoded protein is CASSFDKNTDTQYF.